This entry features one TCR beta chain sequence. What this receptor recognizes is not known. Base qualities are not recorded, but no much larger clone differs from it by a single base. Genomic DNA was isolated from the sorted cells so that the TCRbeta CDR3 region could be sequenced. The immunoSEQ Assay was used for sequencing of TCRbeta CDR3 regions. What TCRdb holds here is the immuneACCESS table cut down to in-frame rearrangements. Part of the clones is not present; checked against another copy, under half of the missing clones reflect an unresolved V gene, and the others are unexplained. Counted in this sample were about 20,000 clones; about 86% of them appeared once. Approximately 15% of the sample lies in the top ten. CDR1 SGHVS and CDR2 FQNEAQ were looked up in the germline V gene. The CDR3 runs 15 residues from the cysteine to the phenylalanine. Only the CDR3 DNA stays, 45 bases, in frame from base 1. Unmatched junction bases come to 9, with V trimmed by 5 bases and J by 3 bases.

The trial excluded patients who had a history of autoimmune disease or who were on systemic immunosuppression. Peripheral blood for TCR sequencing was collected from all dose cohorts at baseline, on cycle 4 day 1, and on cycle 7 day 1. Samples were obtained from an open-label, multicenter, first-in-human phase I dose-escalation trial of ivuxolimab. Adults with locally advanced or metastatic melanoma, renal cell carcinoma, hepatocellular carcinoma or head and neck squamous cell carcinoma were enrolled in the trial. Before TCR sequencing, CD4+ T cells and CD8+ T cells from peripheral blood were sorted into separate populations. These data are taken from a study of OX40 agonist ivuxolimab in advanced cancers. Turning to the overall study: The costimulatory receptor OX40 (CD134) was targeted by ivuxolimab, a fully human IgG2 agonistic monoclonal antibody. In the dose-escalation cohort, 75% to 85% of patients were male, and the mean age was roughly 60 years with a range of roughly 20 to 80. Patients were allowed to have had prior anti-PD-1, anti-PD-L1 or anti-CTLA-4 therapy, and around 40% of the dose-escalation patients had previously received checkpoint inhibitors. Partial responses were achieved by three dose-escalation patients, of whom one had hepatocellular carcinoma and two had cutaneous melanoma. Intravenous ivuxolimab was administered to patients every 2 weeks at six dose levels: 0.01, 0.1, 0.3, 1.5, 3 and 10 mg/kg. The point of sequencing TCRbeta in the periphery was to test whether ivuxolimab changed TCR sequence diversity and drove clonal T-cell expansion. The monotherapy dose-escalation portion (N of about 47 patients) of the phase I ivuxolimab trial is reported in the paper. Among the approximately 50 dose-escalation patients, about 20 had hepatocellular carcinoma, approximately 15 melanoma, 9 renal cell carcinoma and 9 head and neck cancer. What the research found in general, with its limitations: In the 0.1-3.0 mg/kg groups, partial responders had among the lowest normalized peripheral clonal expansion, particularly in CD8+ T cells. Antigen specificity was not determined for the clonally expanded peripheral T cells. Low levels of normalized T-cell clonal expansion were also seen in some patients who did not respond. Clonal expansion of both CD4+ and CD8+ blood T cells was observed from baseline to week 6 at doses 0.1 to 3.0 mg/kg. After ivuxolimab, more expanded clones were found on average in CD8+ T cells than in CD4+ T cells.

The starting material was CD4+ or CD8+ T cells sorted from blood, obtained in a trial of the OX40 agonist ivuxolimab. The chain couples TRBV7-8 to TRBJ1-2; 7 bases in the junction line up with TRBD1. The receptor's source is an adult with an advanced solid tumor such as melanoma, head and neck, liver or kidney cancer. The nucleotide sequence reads TGTGCCAGCAGCCCCAGACAGGGATTACACTATGGCTACACCTTC. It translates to CASSPRQGLHYGYTF.